The 23 T cell receptor beta chains below come from one sample, sequenced in a study of blood T cells in healthy people across ages. The second PCR ran about 6 to 11 cycles with a sample-barcoded 5' primer and J-beta primers. TCRdb re-called the 5' RACE reads with MiXCR, one entry per CDR3 protein. The sample includes about 1.8 million distinct CDR3 sequences, about 50% of them seen just once. The sample consisted of blood. The receptors stem from a woman aged 40-49 years in good health.

The chain uses TRBV7-6 and TRBJ2-1; 8 bases agree with TRBD2. The CDR3 length is 17 residues. Germline loops: CDR1 SGHVS, CDR2 FNYEAQ. V was clipped by 5 bases and J by 7 bases; unmatched bases: 16. CDR3 amino acids: CASSPNVLRAGVNEQFF. As DNA, the CDR3 is TGTGCCAGCAGCCCGAACGTTCTCCGAGCGGGGGTAAATGAGCAGTTCTTC.

This clonotype was seen just once. V and J are TRBV20-1 and TRBJ1-2; TRBD1 is a possible D gene (5 bases). Trimming left V 0 bases short and J 5 bases short, with 13 bases between. Germline assignment: CDR1 DFQATT and CDR2 SNEGSKA (reference sequence). The CDR3 covers 14 residues. The CDR3: CSARDDEGWYGYTF. The DNA for the CDR3 is TGCAGTGCTAGAGATGACGAGGGGTGGTATGGCTACACCTTC.

The V gene is TRBV6-6, the J gene TRBJ2-2, with D uncertain. This CDR3 contains 13 residues. From germline, CDR1 is MNHNY and CDR2 SVGAGI (reference sequence). With 0 bases removed from V and 8 bases from J, the gap between germline ends came to 7 bases. The CDR3, as DNA: TGTGCCAGCAGTTACTCACTCCCGGGGGAGCTGTTTTTT. It is translated as CASSYSLPGELFF.

The V call is TRBV7-9, the J call TRBJ1-2; D perhaps matches TRBD1 (5 bases). The CDR3 totals 14 residues. Germline-derived CDR1 and CDR2 are SEHNR and FQNEAQ (reference sequence). V was cut by 3 bases and J by 6 bases, with 14 bases left in between. CDR3 sequence reads: CASSFVAGTDGYTF. In DNA, the CDR3 is TGTGCCAGCAGCTTCGTCGCAGGGACGGATGGCTACACCTTC.

V usage is TRBV6-2 or TRBV6-3 and J usage is TRBJ2-3, with 10 bases aligning to TRBD2. Germline assignment: CDR1 MNHEY and CDR2 SVGEGT. V was pared by 7 bases and J by 3 bases, with 13 bases of the junction left unmatched. There are 17 residues in the CDR3. Written as DNA, the CDR3 is TGTGCCAGCATGAGGAGGCTAGCGGGGGAGATAACAGATACGCAGTATTTT. This codes for CASMRRLAGEITDTQYF.

The gene calls are TRBV7-2 and TRBJ1-5, with D possibly TRBD1 on 6 matching bases. V was clipped by 5 bases and J by 3 bases, with 14 bases between them. Per the germline V gene, CDR1 is SGHTA and CDR2 is FQGNSA. The CDR3 loop spans 15 amino acids. CDR3 in amino acids: CASSLNGQYNQPQHF. CDR3 sequence (DNA): TGTGCCAGCAGCCTGAACGGACAGTACAATCAGCCCCAGCATTTT.

This clonotype was observed a few times. The chain links TRBV5-1 to TRBJ2-3; a possible D gene is TRBD2 (5 bases). Deletions cut 1 base from V and 0 bases from J, with 15 bases between. The CDR3 spans 17 residues. CDR1 and CDR2 from the germline V gene are SGHRS and YFSETQ. DNA for the CDR3: TGCGCCAGCAGCTTGTCCCGGGGATATACTAGCACAGATACGCAGTATTTT. Translated: CASSLSRGYTSTDTQYF.

The J gene is TRBJ2-2, the V gene TRBV29-1; the match to TRBD1 covers 7 bases. The CDR3 length is 14 residues. Germline loops: CDR1 SQVTM, CDR2 ANQGSEA. Trimming at V came to 5 bases and at J to 0 bases, leaving 3 bases not matched to a gene. In DNA form, the CDR3 reads TGCAGCGTTTGGGGACAGTCGAACACCGGGGAGCTGTTTTTT. This codes for CSVWGQSNTGELFF.

The sample holds one count of this clonotype. The CDR3 loop reads CSATRGDTEAFF. DNA of the CDR3: TGCAGCGCCACGCGGGGGGACACTGAAGCTTTCTTT. V gene TRBV29-1 combines with J gene TRBJ1-1, with a possible D match to TRBD1 (5 bases). The CDR3 runs to 12 residues. Germline V gene lookup returns CDR1 SQVTM and CDR2 ANQGSEA. Trimming removed 7 bases at V and 3 bases at J, with 12 bases between.

The chain couples TRBV5-1 to TRBJ1-2, with TRBD1 matching over 7 bases. This CDR3 has 15 residues. From germline, CDR1 is SGHRS and CDR2 YFSETQ. V dropped 0 bases and J dropped 4; count of bases not matched to a gene: 6. For the CDR3, the DNA is TGCGCCAGCAGCTTGGTTCCGGGACAGACCTATGGCTACACCTTC. This codes for CASSLVPGQTYGYTF.

This clonotype was seen more than once but under ten times. DNA of the CDR3: TGTGCCAGCAGCTCCACCGCGGGACCCTCCTACGAGCAGTACTTC. Residues: CASSSTAGPSYEQYF. This rearrangement joins TRBV7-2 to TRBJ2-7; D is perhaps TRBD2 (6 bases). V dropped 4 bases and J dropped 0 bases, with 13 bases sitting between them. This CDR3 region has 15 residues. The germline gives CDR1 SGHTA, CDR2 FQGNSA.

J is TRBJ1-2 and V is TRBV29-1, with a weak D call TRBD1 (6 bases). The CDR3 runs to 11 residues. Germline V lookup: CDR1 SQVTM, CDR2 ANQGSEA. The V end was cut by 4 bases, the J end by 7 bases, with 10 bases between. In DNA form, the CDR3 reads TGCAGCGTTGCGGGGGCGCGTGGCTACACCTTC. Translated, it gives CSVAGARGYTF.

There are many counts of this clonotype. The chain combines TRBV20-1 with TRBJ1-5; TRBD1 aligns across 7 bases. Germline V lookup: CDR1 DFQATT, CDR2 SNEGSKA (reference sequence). This CDR3 is built from 12 residues. The V and J ends lost 2 bases and 6 bases, in that order; junction bases with no gene match: 1. CDR3 bases: TGCAGTGCTAGACAGGGGGGTCAGCCCCAGCATTTT. Translation gives CSARQGGQPQHF.

The V and J genes are TRBV5-6 and TRBJ2-7; unclear D gene. The germline V gene has CDR1 SGHDT and CDR2 YYEEEE. There are 15 residues in the CDR3. Trimming took off 4 bases at V and 3 bases at J, with 17 bases between the two ends. CDR3 residues: CASSQTKAGLYEQYF. DNA for the CDR3: TGTGCCAGCAGCCAGACCAAGGCAGGCCTCTACGAGCAGTACTTC.

The chain uses TRBV12-3 or TRBV12-4 and TRBJ2-3; D is unresolved. The V end was cut by 6 bases, the J end by 5 bases, with 9 bases between. The CDR3 is made up of 12 amino acids. The CDR3 sequence is CASRSWGDTQYF. The CDR3 DNA reads TGTGCCAGCAGATCATGGGGAGATACGCAGTATTTT.

Concerning this clonotype itself: At one boundary the junction diverges from the germline segment, which might be a read error. The chain is built from TRBV20-1 and TRBJ1-1; tentatively, D is TRBD1 (5 bases). CDR1 and CDR2 (germline): DFQATT, SNEGSKA (reference sequence). This CDR3 is 14 amino acids long. CDR3 in amino acids: CGARTGTKNTEAFF. The CDR3 region has the DNA TGCGGTGCTAGAACCGGGACGAAGAACACTGAAGCTTTCTTT.

This clonotype came up a few times. The chain combines TRBV7-2 with TRBJ1-5; 8 positions match TRBD1. The V gene's germline CDR1 is SGHTA and CDR2 FQGNSA. This CDR3 contains 16 residues. V was pared by 1 base and J by 6 bases, with 8 bases of the junction left unmatched. CDR3 in amino acids: CASSLVTGDRGQPQHF. The CDR3 region has the DNA TGTGCCAGCAGCTTAGTGACAGGGGATCGGGGTCAGCCCCAGCATTTT.

The CDR3 is CATSDLGQGKVDNEQFF. The CDR3 bases are TGTGCCACCAGTGACCTGGGACAGGGCAAGGTGGATAATGAGCAGTTCTTC. The V and J genes are TRBV24-1 and TRBJ2-1; 9 bases are shared with TRBD1. With V trimmed by 4 bases and J by 7 bases, 13 bases remained unmatched. The CDR3 covers 17 residues. Per the germline V gene, CDR1 is KGHDR and CDR2 is SFDVKD.

This clonotype appeared a few times. The V call is TRBV29-1, the J call TRBJ2-6; D gene unclear. V gave up 8 bases and J gave up 0 bases, with 8 bases separating them. Germline CDR1 reads SQVTM; CDR2 reads ANQGSEA. The CDR3 loop spans 13 amino acids. For the CDR3, the DNA is TGCAGCTCCCAGGACTCTGGGGCCAACGTCCTGACTTTC. It encodes CSSQDSGANVLTF. The full variable domain, rest sourced from reference TRBV29-1 and TRBJ2-6, is SAVISQKPSRDICQRGTSLTIQCQVDSQVTMMFWYRQQPGQSLTLIATANQGSEATYESGFVIDKFPISRPNLTFSTLTVSNMSPEDSSIYLCSSQDSGANVLTFGAGSRLTVL.

The V and J genes are TRBV6-2 or TRBV6-3 and TRBJ1-1, with 9 bases identical to TRBD1. The V segment lost 4 bases and the J segment 5 bases; nucleotides outside the gene matches: 5. Germline V gene data show CDR1 as MNHEY and CDR2 as SVGEGT. The CDR3 sequence is 14 residues long. The CDR3 nucleotides are TGTGCCAGCAGTTCGACAGGGGGTATTACTGAAGCTTTCTTT. Protein product: CASSSTGGITEAFF.

This chain joins TRBV19 and TRBJ2-3; possible D gene TRBD1, 5 bases. Trimming removed 5 bases from V and 5 bases from J, with 20 bases in between. The CDR3 covers 16 residues. The germline gives CDR1 LNHDA, CDR2 SQIVND (reference sequence). CDR3 amino acids: CASSAVDSGAGDTQYF. DNA for the CDR3: TGTGCCAGTAGTGCAGTCGACAGTGGGGCTGGAGATACGCAGTATTTT.

This clonotype was counted only a few times. The chain is built from TRBV12-3 or TRBV12-4 and TRBJ2-1; the D gene could be TRBD1 or TRBD2 (5 bases each). Trimming removed 5 bases from V and 3 bases from J, with 14 bases in between. This CDR3 region has 15 residues. The CDR3 bases are TGTGCCAGCAGTCGGGGACGGGCGAGCTACAATGAGCAGTTCTTC. Its protein product is CASSRGRASYNEQFF.

The chain couples TRBV5-1 to TRBJ2-5; 7 bases align to TRBD2. CDR1 and CDR2 (germline): SGHRS, YFSETQ. The CDR3 extends over 14 amino acids. The V and J ends lost 4 bases and 11 bases, in that order; junction bases with no gene match: 14. This CDR3 reads CASSERTSGDEQYF. The CDR3 DNA follows: TGCGCCAGCAGCGAAAGGACTAGTGGTGATGAGCAGTACTTC.